What follows describes a single T cell receptor (beta chain). This CDR3 comprises 16 residues. CDR1 and CDR2 (germline): SGHRS, YFSETQ. Libraries of TRB cDNA were made by 5' RACE and carried UMIs. One entry per CDR3 protein, without DNA, is what TCRdb gives after re-calling the 5' RACE reads. The sample data list tens of thousands of distinct CDR3 sequences. The data are from a study of CXCR3-negative and CXCR3-positive naive CD8 T cells. This TCR came from a human donor in good health. Some clones in this sample may be carry-over from other donors' samples. Sequenced: naive CXCR3- CD8+ T cells from blood. Subset described: CD45RO-CCR7+CD27+CD95- naive CD8+ T cells lacking CXCR3 (TNR3-). V usage is TRBV5-1 and J usage is TRBJ2-5; TCRdb's D call, TRBD2, is unchecked because there is no DNA. CDR3 sequence reads: CASSAGASGDQETQYF.